The present T cell receptor beta chain was sequenced within a study of T-cell memory formation after mild COVID-19. Via MiXCR, TCRdb re-called the 5' RACE reads, giving one row per CDR3 protein. The sample contains hundreds of thousands of distinct CDR3 sequences, roughly 22% of which appear only once. The receptor was derived from an adult woman who had mild COVID-19 (a few samples of this study predate the infection). Cell type and time point are not known. Sequences were obtained from PBMCs or a T cell subset sorted from them (not recorded which).

CDR3 region: CASTVSGGSYNEQFF. The CDR3 region has the DNA TGTGCCAGCACCGTTAGCGGGGGCTCCTACAATGAGCAGTTCTTC. V is TRBV7-9 and J is TRBJ2-1, with 9 nucleotides matching TRBD2. The CDR3 has 15 amino acids. Germline V gene sequence: CDR1 SEHNR, CDR2 FQNEAQ (reference sequence). Trimming cost V 7 bases and J 0 bases; bases outside gene matches: 4. Combining the CDR3 with reference TRBV7-9 and TRBJ2-1 gives the whole variable domain DTGVSQNPRHKITKRGQNVTFRCDPISEHNRLYWYRQTLGQGPEFLTYFQNEAQLEKSRLLSDRFSAERPKGSFSTLEIQRTEQGDSAMYLCASTVSGGSYNEQFFGPGTRLTVL.